A selection of T cell receptor beta chains follows, all from one sample in a study of early T cells in non-severe SARS-CoV-2 infection. A single record per CDR3 protein comes from TCRdb applying MiXCR to the 5' RACE reads. This table has some 59,000 distinct CDR3 sequences, roughly a tenth appearing once. Sequenced input: whole blood. The receptors here all came from an adult who was a healthcare worker with PCR-confirmed SARS-CoV-2 infection or an uninfected control (not recorded which). CDR3s include the opening cysteine and the closing phenylalanine or tryptophan. The D gene is left open where the match is weak. Not every row has a clone size; where given, it reads once, few, many or a size class.

V: TRBV11-2; J: TRBJ2-5; D: TRBD2; size: -; DNA: TGTGCCAGCAGCCTAGCTTCCGGGACTAGCGGGGTGGAGACCCAGTACTTC; CDR3: CASSLASGTSGVETQYF
V: TRBV19; J: TRBJ2-5; D: -; size: -; DNA: TGTGCCAGTAGAACATCGGAGACCCAGTACTTC; CDR3: CASRTSETQYF
V: TRBV28; J: TRBJ1-6; D: -; size: -; DNA: TGTGCCAGCAGTTCCCCCTCCTATAATTCACCCCTCCACTTT; CDR3: CASSSPSYNSPLHF
V: TRBV5-1; J: TRBJ1-1; D: -; size: few; DNA: TGCGCCAGCAACCTGGACGCGAACACTGAAGCTTTCTTT; CDR3: CASNLDANTEAFF
V: TRBV7-2; J: TRBJ1-2; D: TRBD1; size: few; DNA: TGTGCCAGCAGCTTAGCCGGGGGACAGTTCTATGGCTACACCTTC; CDR3: CASSLAGGQFYGYTF
V: TRBV7-8; J: TRBJ2-7; D: -; size: many; DNA: TGTGCCAGCAGTATTGCGGGGAACCTTTACGAGCAGTACTTC; CDR3: CASSIAGNLYEQYF
V: TRBV18; J: TRBJ1-1; D: -; size: -; DNA: TGTGCCAGCTCGTATTCGCAGGGGAACACTGAAGCTTTCTTT; CDR3: CASSYSQGNTEAFF
V: TRBV7-9; J: TRBJ2-3; D: -; size: many; DNA: TGTGCCAGCAGCCATCCCAATCCAGATACGCAGTATTTT; CDR3: CASSHPNPDTQYF
V: TRBV7-9; J: TRBJ2-6; D: -; size: few; DNA: TGTGCCAGCAGCCATACTTGGTCTGGGGCCAACGTCCTGACTTTC; CDR3: CASSHTWSGANVLTF
V: TRBV12-3/TRBV12-4; J: TRBJ2-2; D: TRBD2; size: -; DNA: TGTGCCAGCAGACTTCTAGCGGCCACCGGGGAGCTGTTTTTT; CDR3: CASRLLAATGELFF
V: TRBV7-9; J: TRBJ1-2; D: TRBD1; size: many; DNA: TGTGCCAGCAGCCCGTCAGGGGGTCGATATGGCTACACCTTC; CDR3: CASSPSGGRYGYTF
V: TRBV4-1; J: TRBJ2-4; D: TRBD2; size: many; DNA: TGCGCCAGCAGCCAAGATCAATCTAGCGGGGGCGGGGCGTGGAGAAACATTCAGTACTTC; CDR3: CASSQDQSSGGGAWRNIQYF
V: TRBV30; J: TRBJ2-3; D: TRBD2; size: few; DNA: TGTGCCTGGATCGGGGGGGGTCCAGATACGCAGTATTTT; CDR3: CAWIGGGPDTQYF
V: TRBV2; J: TRBJ1-2; D: -; size: many; DNA: TGTGCCAGCAGTGTAAGTTGGACGGGCTACACCTTC; CDR3: CASSVSWTGYTF
V: TRBV30; J: TRBJ1-3; D: -; size: many; DNA: TGTGCCTGGAGCCGCCAACAGGGATGGGGCGGAGGAAACACCATATATTTT; CDR3: CAWSRQQGWGGGNTIYF
V: TRBV15; J: TRBJ2-5; D: -; size: -; DNA: TGTGCCACCGGAGGGGGGTACCAAGAGACCCAGTACTTC; CDR3: CATGGGYQETQYF
V: TRBV18; J: TRBJ1-2; D: -; size: many; DNA: TGTGCCAGCTCACCAACCCTCACACGTAATGGCTACACCTTC; CDR3: CASSPTLTRNGYTF
V: TRBV18; J: TRBJ1-4; D: -; size: few; DNA: TGTGCCAGCTCTATCGGGTTGGTAGGTGAAAAACTGTTTTTT; CDR3: CASSIGLVGEKLFF
V: TRBV7-7; J: TRBJ1-5; D: -; size: -; DNA: TGTGCCAGCAGCCCAGATCGGAATCAGCCCCAGCATTTT; CDR3: CASSPDRNQPQHF
V: TRBV5-1; J: TRBJ2-3; D: TRBD2; size: -; DNA: TGCGCCAGCAGCCCACCCACTAGCGGAACCACAGATACGCAGTATTTT; CDR3: CASSPPTSGTTDTQYF
V: TRBV5-5; J: TRBJ1-2; D: -; size: -; DNA: TGTGCCAGCAGCCAAGGGCCGGGACAAACCGGCTATGGCTACACCTTC; CDR3: CASSQGPGQTGYGYTF
V: TRBV5-5; J: TRBJ1-1; D: -; size: many; DNA: TGTGCCAGCAGCTTGATGGGCGCTGAAGCTTTCTTT; CDR3: CASSLMGAEAFF
V: TRBV11-2; J: TRBJ1-4; D: -; size: -; DNA: TGTGCCAGCAGCTCCCTCAAAGGGGGTTCTGAAAAACTGTTTTTT; CDR3: CASSSLKGGSEKLFF
V: TRBV7-3; J: TRBJ2-2; D: -; size: few; DNA: TGTGCCAGCAGCTTAAATTACCGGGGTATGCTGTTTTTT; CDR3: CASSLNYRGMLFF